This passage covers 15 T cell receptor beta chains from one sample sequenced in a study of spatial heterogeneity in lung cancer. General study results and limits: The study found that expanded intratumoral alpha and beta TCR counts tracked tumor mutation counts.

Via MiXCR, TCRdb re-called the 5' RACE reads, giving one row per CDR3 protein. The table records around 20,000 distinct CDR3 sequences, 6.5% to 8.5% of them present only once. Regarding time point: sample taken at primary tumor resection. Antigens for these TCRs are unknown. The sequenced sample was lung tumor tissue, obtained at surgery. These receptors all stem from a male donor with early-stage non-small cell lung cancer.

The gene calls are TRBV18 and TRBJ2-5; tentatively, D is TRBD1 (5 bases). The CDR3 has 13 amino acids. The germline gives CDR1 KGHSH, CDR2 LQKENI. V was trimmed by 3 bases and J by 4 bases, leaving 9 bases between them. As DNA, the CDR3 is TGTGCCAGCTCACCGGGGCTTGGAGAGACCCAGTACTTC. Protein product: CASSPGLGETQYF.

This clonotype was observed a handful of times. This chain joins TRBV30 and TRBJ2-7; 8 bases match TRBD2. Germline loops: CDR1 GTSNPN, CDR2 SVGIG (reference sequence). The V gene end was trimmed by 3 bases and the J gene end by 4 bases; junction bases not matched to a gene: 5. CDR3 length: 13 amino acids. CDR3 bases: TGTGCCTGGAGCGGGGGGGTGAGGTACGAGCAGTACTTC. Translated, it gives CAWSGGVRYEQYF.

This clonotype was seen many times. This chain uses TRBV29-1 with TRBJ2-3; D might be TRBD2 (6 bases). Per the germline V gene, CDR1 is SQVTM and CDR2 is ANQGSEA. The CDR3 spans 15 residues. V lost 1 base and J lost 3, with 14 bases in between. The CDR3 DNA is TGCAGCGTTGAAGCCCCCTTCGGGGGTACAGATACGCAGTATTTT. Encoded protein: CSVEAPFGGTDTQYF.

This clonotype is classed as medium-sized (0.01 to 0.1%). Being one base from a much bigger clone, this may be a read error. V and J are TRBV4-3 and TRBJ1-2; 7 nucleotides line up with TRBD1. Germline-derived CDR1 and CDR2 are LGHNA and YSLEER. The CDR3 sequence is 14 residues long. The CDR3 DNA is TGCGCCAGCAGCCAAGACAGGGGGGGTTTTGGCGACACCTTC. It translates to CASSQDRGGFGDTF.

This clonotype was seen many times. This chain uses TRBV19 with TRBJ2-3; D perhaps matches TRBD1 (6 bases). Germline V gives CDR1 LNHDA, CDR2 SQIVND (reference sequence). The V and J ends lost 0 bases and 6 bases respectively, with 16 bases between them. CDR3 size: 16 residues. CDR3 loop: CASSIDQGQGIDTQYF. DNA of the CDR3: TGTGCCAGTAGTATAGATCAAGGGCAGGGGATCGATACGCAGTATTTT.

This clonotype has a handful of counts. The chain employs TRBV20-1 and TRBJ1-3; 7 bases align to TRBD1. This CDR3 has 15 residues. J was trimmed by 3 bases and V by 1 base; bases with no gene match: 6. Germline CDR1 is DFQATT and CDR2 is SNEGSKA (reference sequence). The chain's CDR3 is CSARARQGIGNTIYF. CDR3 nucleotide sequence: TGCAGTGCTAGAGCTAGACAGGGTATTGGAAACACCATATATTTT.

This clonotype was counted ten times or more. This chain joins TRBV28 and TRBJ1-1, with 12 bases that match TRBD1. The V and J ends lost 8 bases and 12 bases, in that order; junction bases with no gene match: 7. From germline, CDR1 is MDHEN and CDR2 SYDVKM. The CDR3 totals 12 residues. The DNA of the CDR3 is TGTGCCAGCCAGGGACAGGGGGCTTCGTCTTTCTTT. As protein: CASQGQGASSFF.

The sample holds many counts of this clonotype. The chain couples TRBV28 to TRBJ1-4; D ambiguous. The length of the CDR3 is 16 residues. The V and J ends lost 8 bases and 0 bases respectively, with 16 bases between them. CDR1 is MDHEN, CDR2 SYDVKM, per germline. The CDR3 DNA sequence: TGTGCCAGCGGTTCACCAACAGCTGCAACTAATGAAAAACTGTTTTTT. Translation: CASGSPTAATNEKLFF.

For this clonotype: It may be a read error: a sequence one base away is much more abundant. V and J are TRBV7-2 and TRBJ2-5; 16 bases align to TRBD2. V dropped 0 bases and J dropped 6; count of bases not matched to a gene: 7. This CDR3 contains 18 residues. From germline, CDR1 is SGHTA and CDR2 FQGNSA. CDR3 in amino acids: CASSLAGTSGGVRQTQYF. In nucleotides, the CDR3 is TGTGCCAGCAGCTTAGCCGGGACTAGCGGGGGGGTCCGGCAGACCCAGTACTTC.

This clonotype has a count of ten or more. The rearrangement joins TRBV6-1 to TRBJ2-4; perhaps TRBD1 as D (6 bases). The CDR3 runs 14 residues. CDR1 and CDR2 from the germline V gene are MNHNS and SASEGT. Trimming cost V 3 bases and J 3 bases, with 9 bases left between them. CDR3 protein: CASSDWGLKNIQYF. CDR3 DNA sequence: TGTGCCAGCAGTGATTGGGGGCTCAAAAACATTCAGTACTTC.

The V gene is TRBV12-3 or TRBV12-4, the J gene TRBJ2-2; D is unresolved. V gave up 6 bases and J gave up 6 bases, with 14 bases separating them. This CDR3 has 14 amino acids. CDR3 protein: CASRPGTTSGELFF. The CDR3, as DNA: TGTGCCAGCAGGCCGGGTACGACGTCCGGGGAGCTGTTTTTT.

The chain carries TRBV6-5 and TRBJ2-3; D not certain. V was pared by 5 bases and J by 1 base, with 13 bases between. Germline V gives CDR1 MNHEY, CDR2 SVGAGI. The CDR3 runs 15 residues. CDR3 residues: CASSPLDRGTDTQYF. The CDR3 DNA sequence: TGTGCCAGCAGTCCGCTGGATAGGGGCACAGATACGCAGTATTTT.

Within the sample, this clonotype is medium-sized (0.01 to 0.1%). The CDR3 sequence is CSARDNRGRDEQYF. DNA of the CDR3: TGCAGTGCTAGAGATAACAGGGGGCGGGACGAGCAGTACTTC. The rearrangement joins TRBV20-1 to TRBJ2-7, with 9 bases that match TRBD1. The germline V gene has CDR1 DFQATT and CDR2 SNEGSKA (reference sequence). The CDR3 runs to 14 residues. J was trimmed by 5 bases and V by 0 bases; bases with no gene match: 5.

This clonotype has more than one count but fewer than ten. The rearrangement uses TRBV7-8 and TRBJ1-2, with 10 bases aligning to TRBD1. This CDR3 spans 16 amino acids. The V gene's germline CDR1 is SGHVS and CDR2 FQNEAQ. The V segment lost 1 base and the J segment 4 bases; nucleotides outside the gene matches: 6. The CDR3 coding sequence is TGTGCCAGCAGCTTAGGAATGGGACAGGGGATCTATGGCTACACCTTC. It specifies CASSLGMGQGIYGYTF.

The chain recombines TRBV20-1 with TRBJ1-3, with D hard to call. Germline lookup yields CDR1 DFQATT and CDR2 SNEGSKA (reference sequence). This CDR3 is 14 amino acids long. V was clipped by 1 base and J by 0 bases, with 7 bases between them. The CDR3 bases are TGCAGTGCTAGAGTACCGACCTCTGGAAACACCATATATTTT. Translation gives CSARVPTSGNTIYF.